This TCR beta chain is from a study of T cells in Graves' hyperthyroidism and ophthalmopathy. Notes on the study in general: A median approximately 6.5 months before onset, the model predicted ophthalmopathy. The majority of expanded thyroid clonotypes above 0.001 also appeared in blood.

This clonotype was counted at least ten times. Its antigen is still unknown. J was trimmed by 3 bases and V by 3 bases; bases with no gene match: 9. From germline, CDR1 is MDHEN and CDR2 SYDVKM. The CDR3 consists of 16 residues. Diagnostic decisions used clinical symptoms, serum thyroxine and TRAb, thyroid ultrasound and orbital computed tomography. The PBMCs studied were ones that came from about 10 ml fresh peripheral blood. Amplified TCR beta CDR3 regions derived from RNA transcripts. The HTBI primer set drove a first-round RT-PCR of the TCR CDR3. Via MiXCR, TCRdb re-called the multiplex PCR reads, giving one row per CDR3 protein. The sample records 300,000 to 400,000 distinct CDR3 sequences, roughly 20% being singletons.

This TCR came from a woman between 50 and 59 years old with Graves' hyperthyroidism. Sequencing was performed on blood. The V and J genes are TRBV28 and TRBJ2-3; 7 bases line up with TRBD1. Written as DNA, the CDR3 is TGTGCCAGCAGTTTTCTTAGTCCAGGGGGAACAGATACGCAGTATTTT. Translating gives CASSFLSPGGTDTQYF.